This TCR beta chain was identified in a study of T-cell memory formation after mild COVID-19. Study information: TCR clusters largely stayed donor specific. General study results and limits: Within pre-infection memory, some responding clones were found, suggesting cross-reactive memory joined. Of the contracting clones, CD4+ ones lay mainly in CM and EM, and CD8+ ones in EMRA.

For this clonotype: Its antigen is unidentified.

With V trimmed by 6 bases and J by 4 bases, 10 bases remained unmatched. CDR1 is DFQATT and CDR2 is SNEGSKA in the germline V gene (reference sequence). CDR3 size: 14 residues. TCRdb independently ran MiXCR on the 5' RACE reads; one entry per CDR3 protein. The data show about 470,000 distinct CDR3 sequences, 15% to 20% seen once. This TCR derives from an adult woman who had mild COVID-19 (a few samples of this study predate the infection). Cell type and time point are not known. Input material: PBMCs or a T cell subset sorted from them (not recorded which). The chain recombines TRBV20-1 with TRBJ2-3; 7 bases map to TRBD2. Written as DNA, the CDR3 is TGCAGTGCCGGGAATCAGCGGGGACCAGATACGCAGTATTTT. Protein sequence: CSAGNQRGPDTQYF.